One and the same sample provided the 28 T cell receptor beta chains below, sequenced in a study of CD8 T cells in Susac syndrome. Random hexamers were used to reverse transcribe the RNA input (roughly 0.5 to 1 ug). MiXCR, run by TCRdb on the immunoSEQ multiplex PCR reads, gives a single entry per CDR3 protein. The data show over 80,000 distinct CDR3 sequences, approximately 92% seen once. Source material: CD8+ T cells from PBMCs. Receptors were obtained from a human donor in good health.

The CDR3 sequence: CASSVEGGATEAFF. The CDR3 DNA is TGTGCCAGCAGCGTAGAAGGGGGGGCCACTGAAGCTTTCTTT. V and J are TRBV9 and TRBJ1-1; D possibly corresponds to TRBD1 (6 bases). The CDR3 totals 14 residues. Trimming cost V 0 bases and J 4 bases, with 10 bases left between them. The V gene's germline CDR1 is SGDLS and CDR2 YYNGEE.

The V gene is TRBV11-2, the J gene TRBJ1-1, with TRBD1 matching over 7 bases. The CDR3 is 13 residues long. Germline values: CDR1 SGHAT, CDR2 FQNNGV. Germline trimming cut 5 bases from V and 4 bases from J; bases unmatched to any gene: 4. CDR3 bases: TGTGCCAGCAGCGACAGGGTTCCCACTGAAGCTTTCTTT. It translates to CASSDRVPTEAFF.

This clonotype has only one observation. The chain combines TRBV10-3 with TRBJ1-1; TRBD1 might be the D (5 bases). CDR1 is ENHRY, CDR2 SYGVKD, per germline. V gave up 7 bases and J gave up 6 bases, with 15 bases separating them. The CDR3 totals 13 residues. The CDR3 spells CAIKRGAAAEAFF. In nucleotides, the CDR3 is TGTGCCATCAAGCGAGGGGCCGCTGCTGAAGCTTTCTTT.

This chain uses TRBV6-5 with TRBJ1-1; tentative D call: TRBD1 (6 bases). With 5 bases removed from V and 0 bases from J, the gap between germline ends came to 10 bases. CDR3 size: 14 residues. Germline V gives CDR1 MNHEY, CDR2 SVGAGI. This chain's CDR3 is CASSTRTVNTEAFF. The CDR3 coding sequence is TGTGCCAGCAGTACCCGGACAGTGAACACTGAAGCTTTCTTT.

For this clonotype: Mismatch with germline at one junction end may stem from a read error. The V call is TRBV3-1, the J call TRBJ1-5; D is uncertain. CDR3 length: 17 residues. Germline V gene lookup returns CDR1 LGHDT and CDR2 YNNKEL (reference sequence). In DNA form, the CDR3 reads TGCGCCAGCAGCCAAGAACCGTGGAGGGAAGGCAATCAGCCCCAGCATTTT. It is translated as CASSQEPWREGNQPQHF.

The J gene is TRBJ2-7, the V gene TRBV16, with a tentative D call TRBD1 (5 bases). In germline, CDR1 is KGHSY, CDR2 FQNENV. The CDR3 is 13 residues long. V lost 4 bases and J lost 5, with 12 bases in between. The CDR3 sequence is CASSPIAGHEQYF. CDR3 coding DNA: TGTGCCAGCAGCCCTATCGCAGGGCACGAGCAGTACTTC.

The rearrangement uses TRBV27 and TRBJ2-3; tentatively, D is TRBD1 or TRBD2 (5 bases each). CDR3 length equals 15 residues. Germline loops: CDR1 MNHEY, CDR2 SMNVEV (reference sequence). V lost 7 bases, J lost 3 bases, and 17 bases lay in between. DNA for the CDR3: TGTGCCAGCATGTTTGGGACCGGACGTACAGATACGCAGTATTTT. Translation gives CASMFGTGRTDTQYF.

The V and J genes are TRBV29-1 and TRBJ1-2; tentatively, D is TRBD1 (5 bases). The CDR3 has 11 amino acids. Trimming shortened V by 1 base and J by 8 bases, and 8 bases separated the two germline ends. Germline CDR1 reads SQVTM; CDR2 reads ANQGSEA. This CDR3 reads CSVEGSGGYTF. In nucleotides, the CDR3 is TGCAGCGTTGAAGGATCAGGGGGCTACACCTTC. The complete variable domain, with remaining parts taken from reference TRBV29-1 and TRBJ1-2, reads SAVISQKPSRDICQRGTSLTIQCQVDSQVTMMFWYRQQPGQSLTLIATANQGSEATYESGFVIDKFPISRPNLTFSTLTVSNMSPEDSSIYLCSVEGSGGYTFGSGTRLTVV.

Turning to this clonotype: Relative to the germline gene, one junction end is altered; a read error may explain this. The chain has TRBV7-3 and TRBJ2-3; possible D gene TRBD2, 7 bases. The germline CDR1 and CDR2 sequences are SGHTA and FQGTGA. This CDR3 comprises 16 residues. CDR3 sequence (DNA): TGTGCCAGCAGTCCGGGGGCCGGGGGGCCCACAGGTACGCAGTATTTT. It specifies CASSPGAGGPTGTQYF.

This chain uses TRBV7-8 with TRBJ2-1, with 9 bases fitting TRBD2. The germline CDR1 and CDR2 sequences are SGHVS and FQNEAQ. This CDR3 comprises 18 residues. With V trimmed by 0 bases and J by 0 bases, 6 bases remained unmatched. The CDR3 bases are TGTGCCAGCAGCTTAGCAGCCTTAGCGGGGGACTCCTACAATGAGCAGTTCTTC. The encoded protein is CASSLAALAGDSYNEQFF.

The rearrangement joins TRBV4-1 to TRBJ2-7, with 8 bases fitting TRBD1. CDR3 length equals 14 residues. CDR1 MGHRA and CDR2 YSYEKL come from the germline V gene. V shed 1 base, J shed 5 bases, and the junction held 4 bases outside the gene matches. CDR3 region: CASSQARTGHEQYF. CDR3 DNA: TGCGCCAGCAGCCAAGCCCGGACAGGGCACGAGCAGTACTTC.

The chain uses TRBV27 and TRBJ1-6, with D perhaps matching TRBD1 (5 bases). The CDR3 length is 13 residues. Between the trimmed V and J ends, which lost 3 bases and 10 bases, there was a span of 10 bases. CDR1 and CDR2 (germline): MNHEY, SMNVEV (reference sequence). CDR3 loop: CASSFRDYSPLHF. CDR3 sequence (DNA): TGTGCCAGCAGTTTCAGGGATTACTCACCCCTCCACTTT.

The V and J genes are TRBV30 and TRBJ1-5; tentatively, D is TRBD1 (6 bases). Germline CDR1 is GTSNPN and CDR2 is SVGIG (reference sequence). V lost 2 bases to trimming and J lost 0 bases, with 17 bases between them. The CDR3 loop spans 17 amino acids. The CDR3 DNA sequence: TGTGCCTGGAGTCCTAACGTGCGGACAGCTAGCAATCAGCCCCAGCATTTT. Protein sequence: CAWSPNVRTASNQPQHF. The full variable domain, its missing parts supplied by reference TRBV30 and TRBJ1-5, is SQTIHQWPATLVQPVGSPLSLECTVEGTSNPNLYWYRQAAGRGLQLLFYSVGIGQISSEVPQNLSASRPQDRQFILSSKKLLLSDSGFYLCAWSPNVRTASNQPQHFGDGTRLSIL.

Here the CDR3 reads CSVEDGGAQETQYF. CDR3 DNA: TGCAGCGTTGAAGATGGGGGGGCCCAAGAGACCCAGTACTTC. The chain uses TRBV29-1 and TRBJ2-5; maybe TRBD2 (7 bases). The CDR3 totals 14 residues. Germline V gene lookup returns CDR1 SQVTM and CDR2 ANQGSEA. V was trimmed by 0 bases and J by 1 base, leaving 9 bases between them.

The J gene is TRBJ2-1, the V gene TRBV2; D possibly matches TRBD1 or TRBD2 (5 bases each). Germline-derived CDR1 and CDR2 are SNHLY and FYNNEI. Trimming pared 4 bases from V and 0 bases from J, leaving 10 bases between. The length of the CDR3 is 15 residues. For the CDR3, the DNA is TGTGCCAGCAGTGCTTGGGACCCCTCCTACAATGAGCAGTTCTTC. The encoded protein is CASSAWDPSYNEQFF. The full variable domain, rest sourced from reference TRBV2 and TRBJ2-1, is EPEVTQTPSHQVTQMGQEVILRCVPISNHLYFYWYRQILGQKVEFLVSFYNNEISEKSEIFDDQFSVERPDGSNFTLKIRSTKLEDSAMYFCASSAWDPSYNEQFFGPGTRLTVL.

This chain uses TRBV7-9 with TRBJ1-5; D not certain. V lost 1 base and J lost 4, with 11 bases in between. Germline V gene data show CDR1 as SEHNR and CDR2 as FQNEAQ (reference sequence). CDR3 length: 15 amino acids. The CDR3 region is CASSLDHPGNQPQHF. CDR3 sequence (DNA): TGTGCCAGCAGCTTAGACCACCCCGGGAATCAGCCCCAGCATTTT.

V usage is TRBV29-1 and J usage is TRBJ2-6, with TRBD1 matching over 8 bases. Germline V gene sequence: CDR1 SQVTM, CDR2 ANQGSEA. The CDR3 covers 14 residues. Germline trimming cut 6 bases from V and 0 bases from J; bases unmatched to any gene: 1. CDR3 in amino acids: CSVTGDSGANVLTF. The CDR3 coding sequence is TGCAGCGTGACAGGGGACTCTGGGGCCAACGTCCTGACTTTC. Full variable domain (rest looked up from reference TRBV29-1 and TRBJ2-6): SAVISQKPSRDICQRGTSLTIQCQVDSQVTMMFWYRQQPGQSLTLIATANQGSEATYESGFVIDKFPISRPNLTFSTLTVSNMSPEDSSIYLCSVTGDSGANVLTFGAGSRLTVL.

CDR3 sequence reads: CSARDSGSNQPQHF. The DNA for the CDR3 is TGCAGTGCTAGAGATTCGGGTAGCAATCAGCCCCAGCATTTT. The genes are TRBV20-1 and TRBJ1-5; D unresolved. V lost 0 bases and J lost 0, with 6 bases in between. The CDR3 loop spans 14 amino acids. In germline, CDR1 is DFQATT, CDR2 SNEGSKA (reference sequence).

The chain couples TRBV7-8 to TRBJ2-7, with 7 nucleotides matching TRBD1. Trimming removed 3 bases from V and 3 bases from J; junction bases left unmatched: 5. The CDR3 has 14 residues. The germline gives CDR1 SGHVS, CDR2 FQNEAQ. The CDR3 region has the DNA TGTGCCAGCAGCTTCCACAGGGGAGACTACGAGCAGTACTTC. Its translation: CASSFHRGDYEQYF.

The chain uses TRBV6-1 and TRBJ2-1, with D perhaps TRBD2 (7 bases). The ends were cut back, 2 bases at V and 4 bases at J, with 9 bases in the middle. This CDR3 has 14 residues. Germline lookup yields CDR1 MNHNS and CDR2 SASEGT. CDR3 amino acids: CASSEKGGYNEQFF. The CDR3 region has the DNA TGTGCCAGCAGTGAAAAGGGGGGGTACAATGAGCAGTTCTTC.

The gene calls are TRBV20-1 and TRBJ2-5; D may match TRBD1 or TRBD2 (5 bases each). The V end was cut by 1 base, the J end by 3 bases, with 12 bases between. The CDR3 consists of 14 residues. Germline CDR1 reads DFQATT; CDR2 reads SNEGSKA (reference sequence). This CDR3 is CSARALRGKETQYF. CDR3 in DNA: TGCAGTGCTAGAGCCCTCCGGGGCAAAGAGACCCAGTACTTC.

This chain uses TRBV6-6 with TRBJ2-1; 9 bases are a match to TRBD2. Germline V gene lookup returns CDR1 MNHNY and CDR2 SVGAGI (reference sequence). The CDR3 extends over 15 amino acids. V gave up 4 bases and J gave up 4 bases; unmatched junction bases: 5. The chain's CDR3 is CASSFGGGVYNEQFF. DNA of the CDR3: TGTGCCAGCAGTTTCGGCGGGGGGGTGTACAATGAGCAGTTCTTC.

The CDR3 sequence is CASSLTGPNLAGYGYTF. The CDR3 coding sequence is TGCGCCAGCAGCTTGACTGGGCCTAACTTGGCCGGCTATGGCTACACCTTC. The chain uses TRBV5-1 and TRBJ1-2; D remains ambiguous. This CDR3 is 17 amino acids long. V was cut by 1 base and J by 4 bases, with 20 bases left in between. Looked up from germline, CDR1 is SGHRS and CDR2 is YFSETQ.

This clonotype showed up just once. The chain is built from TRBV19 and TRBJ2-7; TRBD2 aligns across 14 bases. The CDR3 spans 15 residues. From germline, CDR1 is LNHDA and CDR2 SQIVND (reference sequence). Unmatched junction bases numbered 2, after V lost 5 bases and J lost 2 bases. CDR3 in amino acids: CASSVTSGGAYEQYF. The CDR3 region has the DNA TGTGCCAGTAGTGTGACTAGCGGGGGGGCCTACGAGCAGTACTTC.

CDR3 sequence reads: CASSLVLTDTQYF. The DNA of the CDR3 is TGTGCCAGCAGCTTAGTCCTCACAGATACGCAGTATTTT. The gene calls are TRBV7-9 and TRBJ2-3; D ambiguous. V was trimmed by 1 base and J by 2 bases, leaving 4 bases between them. Germline CDR1 and CDR2: SEHNR and FQNEAQ (reference sequence). The CDR3 is 13 residues long.

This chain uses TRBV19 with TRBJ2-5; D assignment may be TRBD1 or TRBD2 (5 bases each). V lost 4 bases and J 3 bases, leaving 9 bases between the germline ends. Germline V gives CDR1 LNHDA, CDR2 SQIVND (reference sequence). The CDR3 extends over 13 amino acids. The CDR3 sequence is CASSRDGEETQYF. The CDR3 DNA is TGTGCCAGTAGTAGGGACGGGGAAGAGACCCAGTACTTC. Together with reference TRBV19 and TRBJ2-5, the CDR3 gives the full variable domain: DGGITQSPKYLFRKEGQNVTLSCEQNLNHDAMYWYRQDPGQGLRLIYYSQIVNDFQKGDIAEGYSVSREKKESFPLTVTSAQKNPTAFYLCASSRDGEETQYFGPGTRLLVL.

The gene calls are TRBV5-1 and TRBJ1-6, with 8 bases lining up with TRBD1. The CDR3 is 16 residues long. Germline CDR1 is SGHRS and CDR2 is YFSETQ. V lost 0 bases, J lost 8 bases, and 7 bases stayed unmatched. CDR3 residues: CASSLVGTGPHSPLHF. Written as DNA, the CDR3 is TGCGCCAGCAGCTTGGTGGGGACAGGTCCTCATTCACCCCTCCACTTT.

CDR3 bases: TGCGCCAGCAGCCCCGGCCGGGACACCCGCAAGGAAAAACTGTTTTTT. It translates to CASSPGRDTRKEKLFF. The chain is built from TRBV4-1 and TRBJ1-4, with D possibly being TRBD1 (6 bases). CDR3 length: 16 residues. Germline assignment: CDR1 MGHRA and CDR2 YSYEKL. Trimming removed 4 bases at V and 8 bases at J, with 20 bases between.